The entry below describes one TCR beta chain. The run depth of the assay was deep. Method: immunoSEQ multiplex PCR; TCRdb's copy keeps in-frame clones and lacks some. The repertoire holds about half a million clones, with around 73% as singletons. This record belongs to a study of shared clonotypes between healthy human individuals. From germline, CDR1 is SGHTA and CDR2 FQGTGA. V shed 8 bases, J shed 2 bases, and the junction held 16 bases outside the gene matches. The CDR3 covers 17 residues. Sequencing was carried out using PBMCs. This chain uses TRBV7-3 with TRBJ2-5; 8 bases are a match to TRBD2. The clonotype was recovered from a woman aged 35 to 49 in good health. Some clones in this sample may be carry-over from other donors' samples. The CDR3 protein is CASFRGGVGRRQETQYF. The DNA of the CDR3 is TGTGCCAGCTTCCGGGGGGGGGTCGGGCGTCGACAAGAGACCCAGTACTTC.